A single sample is the source of the 30 T cell receptor beta chains below, sequenced in a study of PD-L1 blockade in urothelial cancer (dated by TCRdb to 2017 to 2019). The library was built by means of the immunoSEQ multiplex PCR assay. Held by TCRdb, this immuneACCESS table contains in-frame sequences only and omits some clones. Under half of the omission traces to an unresolved V gene where checked; the cause of the rest is unknown. The sample has about 84,000 clones on record, roughly 82% of them singletons. Over 7.5% of the sample is in the top ten clones. This specimen consisted of PBMCs, obtained around atezolizumab (anti-PD-L1) treatment. Every receptor here comes from a man between 65 and 85 years old with urothelial cancer.

For this clone: The identical CDR3 is also encoded by other nucleotide sequences in the sample. The rearrangement links TRBV7-3 to TRBJ2-1; 7 nucleotides agree with TRBD2. Unmatched junction bases numbered 4, after V lost 1 base and J lost 1 base. CDR3 length: 16 residues. The germline V gene has CDR1 SGHTA and CDR2 FQGTGA. CDR3 protein: CASSLNGGGSYNEQFF. The CDR3 DNA sequence: TGTGCCAGCAGCTTAAACGGCGGGGGTTCCTACAATGAGCAGTTCTTC. Complete variable domain (other parts from reference TRBV7-3 and TRBJ2-1): GAGVSQTPSNKVTEKGKYVELRCDPISGHTALYWYRQSLGQGPEFLIYFQGTGAADDSGLPNDRFFAVRPEGSVSTLKIQRTERGDSAVYLCASSLNGGGSYNEQFFGPGTRLTVL.

The chain links TRBV6-1 to TRBJ2-7; D possibly corresponds to TRBD1 (8 bases). The CDR3 is 13 residues long. The ends were cut back, 6 bases at V and 6 bases at J, with 15 bases in the middle. Germline CDR1 and CDR2: MNHNS and SASEGT. CDR3 coding DNA: TGTGCCAGCAGAAACACAGGGGGGGGCGAGCAGTACTTC. Its protein product is CASRNTGGGEQYF.

This clone was picked up a small number of times. The chain has TRBV7-2 and TRBJ2-7, with TRBD1 matching over 10 bases. This CDR3 region has 15 residues. Per the germline V gene, CDR1 is SGHTA and CDR2 is FQGNSA. V trimming: 5 bases; J trimming: 5 bases; junction bases outside the gene matches: 9. CDR3 sequence reads: CASSRAVGQGHEQYF. The CDR3 coding sequence is TGTGCCAGCAGCAGGGCGGTGGGACAGGGGCACGAGCAGTACTTC. The full variable domain, its missing parts supplied by reference TRBV7-2 and TRBJ2-7, is GAGVSQSPSNKVTEKGKDVELRCDPISGHTALYWYRQSLGQGLEFLIYFQGNSAPDKSGLPSDRFSAERTGGSVSTLTIQRTQQEDSAVYLCASSRAVGQGHEQYFGPGTRLTVT.

V and J are TRBV7-2 and TRBJ2-5; D ambiguous. Germline V CDR1 and CDR2: SGHTA, FQGNSA. The CDR3 length is 12 residues. Trimming left V 5 bases short and J 4 bases short, with 8 bases between. The CDR3 nucleotides read TGTGCCAGCAGCCATCCAGTAGAGACCCAGTACTTC. Its protein product is CASSHPVETQYF.

This chain joins TRBV6-5 and TRBJ1-1; no firm D call. V lost 2 bases to trimming and J lost 2 bases, with 9 bases between them. Germline CDR1 reads MNHEY; CDR2 reads SVGAGI. The CDR3 extends over 14 amino acids. The CDR3 DNA reads as TGTGCCAGCAGTTACGGAGGGTTAAACACTGAAGCTTTCTTT. Translating it yields CASSYGGLNTEAFF.

V usage is TRBV7-3 and J usage is TRBJ2-6; 7 positions agree with TRBD1. The germline CDR1 and CDR2 sequences are SGHTA and FQGTGA. J was trimmed by 4 bases and V by 5 bases; bases with no gene match: 5. The CDR3 spans 15 residues. CDR3 residues: CASSPTGAGANVLTF. In DNA form, the CDR3 reads TGTGCCAGCAGCCCAACAGGGGCCGGGGCCAACGTCCTGACTTTC.

This clone was recorded only once. Here the CDR3 DNA reads TGTGCCAGCAGCTTAGTCGGGGGGGTTGGCTACGAGCAGTACTTC. Its translation is CASSLVGGVGYEQYF. The rearrangement uses TRBV7-6 and TRBJ2-7, with TRBD2 matching over 8 bases. The germline V gene encodes CDR1 SGHVS and CDR2 FNYEAQ. Trimming removed 1 base from V and 3 bases from J; junction bases left unmatched: 5. CDR3 size: 15 residues.

The chain joins TRBV5-1 to TRBJ1-2; TRBD1 matches 9 bases. V shed 0 bases and J 7 bases; nucleotides not matched to a gene: 4. The CDR3 consists of 14 residues. Germline values: CDR1 SGHRS, CDR2 YFSETQ. The CDR3 coding sequence is TGCGCCAGCAGCTTGGGACAGGGGGGTGCTGGCTACACCTTC. Translation: CASSLGQGGAGYTF.

The V gene is TRBV5-5, the J gene TRBJ1-4; D may be TRBD1 (5 bases). The CDR3 sequence is 16 residues long. V dropped 0 bases and J dropped 8 bases, with 17 bases sitting between them. Germline V gene data show CDR1 as SGHKS and CDR2 as YYEKEE (reference sequence). The CDR3 sequence is CASSLDPPGNGEKLFF. The CDR3 DNA is TGTGCCAGCAGCTTGGATCCCCCAGGGAATGGCGAAAAACTGTTTTTT.

This clone turned up a few times. The rearrangement uses TRBV18 and TRBJ2-1; possibly TRBD1 for D (6 bases). V lost 6 bases to trimming and J lost 9 bases, with 15 bases between them. The V gene's germline CDR1 is KGHSH and CDR2 LQKENI. CDR3 length equals 13 residues. CDR3 nucleotide sequence: TGTGCCAGCTCCCGAGGGGGACACGCTGAGCAGTTCTTC. Protein: CASSRGGHAEQFF.

This clone came up once. The V call is TRBV5-3, the J call TRBJ2-7, with D possibly being TRBD2 (6 bases). TRBV5-3 is known as an ORF, though its function is uncertain. This CDR3 is built from 16 residues. Between the trimmed V and J ends, which lost 0 bases and 3 bases, there was a span of 16 bases. CDR3 DNA: TGTGCCAGAAGCTTGGAAGGGACTCCTTGGGTCTACGAGCAGTACTTC. Encoded protein: CARSLEGTPWVYEQYF.

The V and J genes are TRBV7-9 and TRBJ1-6; 7 nucleotides match TRBD1. The CDR3 extends over 14 amino acids. Germline-derived CDR1 and CDR2 are SEHNR and FQNEAQ (reference sequence). V shed 5 bases, J shed 6 bases, and the junction held 4 bases outside the gene matches. CDR3 sequence: CASSLTGSNSPLHF. The CDR3 region has the DNA TGTGCCAGCAGCCTGACAGGGAGTAATTCACCCCTCCACTTT. The entire variable domain, with the rest obtained from reference TRBV7-9 and TRBJ1-6, is as follows: DTGVSQNPRHKITKRGQNVTFRCDPISEHNRLYWYRQTLGQGPEFLTYFQNEAQLEKSRLLSDRFSAERPKGSFSTLEIQRTEQGDSAMYLCASSLTGSNSPLHFGNGTRLTVT.

V is TRBV19 and J is TRBJ2-5, with D tentatively TRBD1 (6 bases). Per germline, CDR1 LNHDA and CDR2 SQIVND (reference sequence). V was shortened by 3 bases and J by 1 base, with 12 bases between the two germline ends. The CDR3 runs to 15 residues. CDR3 sequence: CASSMETGFQETQYF. CDR3 bases: TGTGCCAGTAGTATGGAGACAGGTTTCCAAGAGACCCAGTACTTC.

The chain employs TRBV7-3 and TRBJ2-5, with D maybe TRBD2 (5 bases). Per the germline V gene, CDR1 is SGHTA and CDR2 is FQGTGA. V lost 0 bases and J lost 4, with 12 bases in between. The CDR3 consists of 15 residues. CDR3 coding DNA: TGTGCCAGCAGCTTAACGGGGAGACCAGGAGAGACCCAGTACTTC. It specifies CASSLTGRPGETQYF.

The chain combines TRBV10-3 with TRBJ2-2; 10 nucleotides agree with TRBD1. The germline V gene has CDR1 ENHRY and CDR2 SYGVKD. Trimming took 5 bases from V and 4 from J; bases not matched to a gene: 1. The CDR3 runs to 14 residues. DNA of the CDR3: TGTGCCATCAGTCGACAGGGGGCCACCGGGGAGCTGTTTTTT. Translating it yields CAISRQGATGELFF.

The CDR3: CASSYMGGTSGTYNEQFF. The DNA of the CDR3 is TGTGCCAGCAGCTATATGGGCGGGACTAGCGGAACCTACAATGAGCAGTTCTTC. V and J are TRBV5-6 and TRBJ2-1, with 11 bases lining up with TRBD2. The CDR3 runs 18 residues. Germline CDR1 reads SGHDT; CDR2 reads YYEEEE. V gave up 3 bases and J gave up 2 bases; unmatched junction bases: 10.

Worth noting for this clone: Other DNA sequences within the sample encode an identical CDR3. In nucleotides, the CDR3 is TGTGCCAGCAGCTTAGGGGGGTCCTACAATGAGCAGTTCTTC. Translating gives CASSLGGSYNEQFF. The V gene is TRBV7-3, the J gene TRBJ2-1; D possibly corresponds to TRBD2 (6 bases). The CDR3 sequence is 14 residues long. Deletions cut 2 bases from V and 1 base from J, with 6 bases between. Germline CDR1 and CDR2: SGHTA and FQGTGA.

The chain carries TRBV5-6 and TRBJ2-4; D is perhaps TRBD1 (7 bases). Trimming stripped 4 bases from V and 3 bases from J, with 20 bases between. CDR1 and CDR2 (germline): SGHDT, YYEEEE. The CDR3 loop spans 17 amino acids. The CDR3 reads CASSPETGRTGKNIQYF. CDR3 coding DNA: TGTGCCAGCAGCCCTGAGACAGGGAGGACCGGCAAAAACATTCAGTACTTC.

The chain employs TRBV11-3 and TRBJ2-7; 9 bases agree with TRBD1. The CDR3 loop spans 15 amino acids. Germline loops: CDR1 SGHNT, CDR2 YENEEA. The trim removed 2 bases at V and 5 bases at J, leaving 7 bases unmatched. CDR3 loop: CASSLKGQGFDEQYF. The CDR3 region has the DNA TGTGCCAGCAGCTTAAAGGGACAGGGTTTCGACGAGCAGTACTTC.

The chain employs TRBV5-1 and TRBJ1-4, with 8 bases identical to TRBD1. Germline lookup yields CDR1 SGHRS and CDR2 YFSETQ. The CDR3 is 16 amino acids. V was clipped by 0 bases and J by 8 bases; unmatched bases: 9. The CDR3 is CASSLELGTGGEKLFF. Here the CDR3 DNA reads TGCGCCAGCAGCTTGGAGTTGGGGACAGGAGGCGAAAAACTGTTTTTT.

A note on this clone: Other DNA sequences in the same sample also yield this CDR3. The V and J genes are TRBV6-5 and TRBJ2-1; TRBD1 is a possible D gene (6 bases). Trimming removed 11 bases at V and 7 bases at J, with 18 bases between. Looked up from germline, CDR1 is MNHEY and CDR2 is SVGAGI. CDR3 length: 13 residues. CDR3 protein: CASKTGDSNEQFF. The DNA of the CDR3 is TGTGCCTCGAAGACAGGAGATTCGAATGAGCAGTTCTTC.

This clone occurred a few times. Other DNA sequences of this sample code for an identical CDR3. The chain is built from TRBV30 and TRBJ1-5, with 7 bases fitting TRBD1. The CDR3 length is 13 residues. Germline CDR1 GTSNPN, CDR2 SVGIG (reference sequence). Trimming cost V 0 bases and J 4 bases; bases outside gene matches: 0. The DNA for the CDR3 is TGTGCCTGGAGTGTACAGGGGAATCAGCCCCAGCATTTT. This sequence encodes CAWSVQGNQPQHF.

The rearrangement uses TRBV15 and TRBJ2-7; D gene uncertain. The CDR3 spans 15 residues. The germline V gene has CDR1 LNHNV and CDR2 YYDKDF (reference sequence). The germline V and J ends were trimmed by 0 bases and 0 bases, with 9 bases remaining between them. The CDR3 DNA is TGTGCCACCAGCAGAGATTTAGAGTCCTCCTACGAGCAGTACTTC. Translating gives CATSRDLESSYEQYF.

The V call is TRBV5-6, the J call TRBJ1-2, with 9 bases matching TRBD1. The CDR3 totals 12 residues. V shed 3 bases and J 8 bases; nucleotides not matched to a gene: 2. Germline CDR1 is SGHDT and CDR2 is YYEEEE. The CDR3 DNA reads as TGTGCCAGCAGCTGGGACAGGGAGGGCTACACCTTC. The encoded protein is CASSWDREGYTF.

The gene calls are TRBV5-1 and TRBJ1-3; unclear D gene. Trimming shortened V by 0 bases and J by 4 bases, and 17 bases separated the two germline ends. In germline, CDR1 is SGHRS, CDR2 YFSETQ. The CDR3 runs 17 residues. CDR3 region: CASSLAVSARLGNTIYF. CDR3 coding DNA: TGCGCCAGCAGCTTGGCCGTTTCAGCTAGGTTGGGAAACACCATATATTTT.

The V call is TRBV6-5, the J call TRBJ2-1, with 7 positions matching TRBD2. Per the germline V gene, CDR1 is MNHEY and CDR2 is SVGAGI. The CDR3 extends over 13 amino acids. Trimming took 6 bases from V and 5 from J; bases not matched to a gene: 4. CDR3: CASRPGTNNEQFF. DNA for the CDR3: TGTGCCAGCAGACCCGGGACTAACAATGAGCAGTTCTTC.

The genes are TRBV6-5 and TRBJ1-5; D ambiguous. Between the trimmed V and J ends, which lost 0 bases and 4 bases, there was a span of 7 bases. This CDR3 comprises 14 residues. Germline lookup yields CDR1 MNHEY and CDR2 SVGAGI. CDR3 amino acids: CASSYSAMNQPQHF. CDR3 nucleotides: TGTGCCAGCAGTTACTCGGCCATGAATCAGCCCCAGCATTTT.

The gene calls are TRBV7-8 and TRBJ1-1; possibly TRBD1 for D (5 bases). V was clipped by 4 bases and J by 4 bases, with 16 bases between them. This CDR3 contains 15 residues. CDR1 SGHVS and CDR2 FQNEAQ come from the germline V gene. The CDR3 sequence: CASSSTGGVGTEAFF. Written as DNA, the CDR3 is TGTGCCAGCAGCTCCACCGGAGGGGTTGGCACTGAAGCTTTCTTT.

V gene TRBV7-6 combines with J gene TRBJ1-2; D not certain. The CDR3 is 15 residues long. Germline assignment: CDR1 SGHVS and CDR2 FNYEAQ. Between the trimmed V and J ends, which lost 0 bases and 6 bases, there was a span of 14 bases. CDR3 coding DNA: TGTGCCAGCAGCTTAGCAGAAGGAGGGAGGGATGGCTACACCTTC. Protein sequence: CASSLAEGGRDGYTF.

V and J are TRBV7-9 and TRBJ2-5, with a tentative D call TRBD2 (6 bases). Trimming took 5 bases from V and 5 from J, leaving 18 bases between them. The length of the CDR3 is 15 residues. CDR1 is SEHNR, CDR2 FQNEAQ, per germline (reference sequence). The CDR3 nucleotides read TGTGCCAGCAGCCATCGGGGCAGGGAGGCGGAGACCCAGTACTTC. The encoded protein is CASSHRGREAETQYF. Using reference TRBV7-9 and TRBJ2-5 for the parts outside the CDR3, the full variable domain is DTGVSQNPRHKITKRGQNVTFRCDPISEHNRLYWYRQTLGQGPEFLTYFQNEAQLEKSRLLSDRFSAERPKGSFSTLEIQRTEQGDSAMYLCASSHRGREAETQYFGPGTRLLVL.